A single TCR beta chain is shown here with its context. Looked up from germline, CDR1 is GTSNPN and CDR2 is SVGIG (reference sequence). The CDR3 is 13 residues long. V shed 5 bases and J shed 3 bases, with 13 bases lying between them. Some clones are missing from TCRdb's copy, which holds only in-frame ones; the method was immunoSEQ multiplex PCR. This sample has 95,000 to 130,000 clones, with over 80% found just once. The data originate from a study of blood T cell repertoires in COVID-19. For the study at large: Nucleic acid was either cDNA or gDNA, and it came from T cells, B-cell-depleted T cells, or PBMCs.

This clonotype originated in a young man with acute or convalescent COVID-19. The sequencing input was peripheral blood. The chain carries TRBV30 and TRBJ1-2; D gene unclear. CDR3: CAWGRELHYGYTF. The CDR3 DNA reads TGTGCCTGGGGCCGGGAGTTACACTATGGCTACACCTTC.